A single sample is the source of the 27 T cell receptor beta chains below, sequenced in a study of cytomegalovirus exposure and HLA in healthy donors. PCR primers comprised 60 Vbeta and 13 Jbeta primers. The protocol was immunoSEQ multiplex PCR, while the TCRdb copy is restricted to in-frame clones and leaves out a portion. The sample has 170,000 or so clones, roughly 83% seen once; the top ten hold 0.38%. Sequencing was performed on PBMCs. These receptor sequences come from a boy aged 2 to 10 in good health and CMV-seronegative.

V usage is TRBV5-8 and J usage is TRBJ1-5; D might be TRBD1 (6 bases). Germline loops: CDR1 SGHTS, CDR2 YDEGEE. The CDR3 length is 17 residues. Trimming removed 1 base from V and 0 bases from J, with 14 bases in between. In DNA form, the CDR3 reads TGTGCCAGCAGCTTGCCCCCGGACAGAGGTAGCAATCAGCCCCAGCATTTT. Residues: CASSLPPDRGSNQPQHF.

This chain connects TRBV7-2 to TRBJ1-2; D is unclear. CDR1 and CDR2 (germline): SGHTA, FQGNSA. CDR3 length: 8 amino acids. V shed 3 bases and J shed 14 bases, with 4 bases lying between them. The CDR3 sequence: CASSFRTF. CDR3 coding DNA: TGTGCCAGCAGCTTTCGTACCTTC.

This clone was counted only a few times. The CDR3 nucleotides are TGTGCTAGTGGTTTGCCCGCGGGTGAAAAACTGTTTTTT. It is translated as CASGLPAGEKLFF. The chain joins TRBV12-5 to TRBJ1-4, with D unresolved. V lost 2 bases and J 7 bases, leaving 8 bases between the germline ends. The CDR3 loop spans 13 amino acids. The germline gives CDR1 LGHNT, CDR2 FRNRAP.

Here the CDR3 reads CASSPTGTQYF. CDR3 sequence (DNA): TGTGCCAGCTCACCAACCGGGACCCAGTACTTC. This chain links TRBV18 with TRBJ2-5; D ambiguous. Trimming removed 2 bases from V and 7 bases from J, with 5 bases in between. The CDR3 length is 11 residues. CDR1 and CDR2 (germline): KGHSH, LQKENI.

The chain combines TRBV5-1 with TRBJ2-1; TRBD1 matches 7 bases. The CDR3 has 13 residues. V lost 4 bases and J lost 4; bases outside the gene matches: 2. Germline loops: CDR1 SGHRS, CDR2 YFSETQ. Here the CDR3 DNA reads TGCGCCAGCAGCGAACAGGGGTACAATGAGCAGTTCTTC. Residues: CASSEQGYNEQFF. The full variable domain, with the rest looked up from reference TRBV5-1 and TRBJ2-1, is KAGVTQTPRYLIKTRGQQVTLSCSPISGHRSVSWYQQTPGQGLQFLFEYFSETQRNKGNFPGRFSGRQFSNSRSEMNVSTLELGDSALYLCASSEQGYNEQFFGPGTRLTVL.

This chain joins TRBV27 and TRBJ2-7; D perhaps matches TRBD2 (5 bases). The germline gives CDR1 MNHEY, CDR2 SMNVEV (reference sequence). There are 14 residues in the CDR3. The V and J ends lost 5 bases and 2 bases respectively, with 13 bases between them. CDR3 coding DNA: TGTGCCAGCAGTCCCCAGACGGGGACCTACGAGCAGTACTTC. It yields the protein CASSPQTGTYEQYF.

V and J are TRBV20-1 and TRBJ2-1, with D unclear. The germline V gene has CDR1 DFQATT and CDR2 SNEGSKA (reference sequence). Between the trimmed V and J ends, which lost 2 bases and 5 bases, there was a span of 4 bases. The length of the CDR3 is 11 residues. CDR3 DNA: TGCAGTGCTAGACAGAACAATGAGCAGTTCTTC. Encoded protein: CSARQNNEQFF.

This chain links TRBV28 with TRBJ1-4, with TRBD1 as a possible D gene (6 bases). Per the germline V gene, CDR1 is MDHEN and CDR2 is SYDVKM. Between the trimmed V and J ends, which lost 6 bases and 4 bases, there was a span of 12 bases. The CDR3 consists of 14 residues. The DNA of the CDR3 is TGTGCCAGCAGCCACAGGGCGGGTAATGAAAAACTGTTTTTT. This gives the protein CASSHRAGNEKLFF.

The genes are TRBV4-1 and TRBJ1-1, with 9 bases fitting TRBD1. From germline, CDR1 is MGHRA and CDR2 YSYEKL. Unmatched junction bases numbered 17, after V lost 4 bases and J lost 5 bases. This CDR3 spans 18 amino acids. CDR3 amino acids: CASSLGWAQQGAGTEAFF. Here the CDR3 DNA reads TGCGCCAGCAGCCTGGGATGGGCCCAACAGGGGGCTGGGACTGAAGCTTTCTTT.

This sequence joins TRBV7-9 and TRBJ2-3; the D gene is possibly TRBD1 (5 bases). Germline V gene lookup returns CDR1 SEHNR and CDR2 FQNEAQ (reference sequence). The V and J ends lost 7 bases and 2 bases respectively, with 16 bases between them. This CDR3 is built from 15 residues. The CDR3 sequence: CASKNKGISTDTQYF. The CDR3 DNA is TGTGCCAGCAAAAATAAGGGGATCTCCACAGATACGCAGTATTTT.

The chain has TRBV5-1 and TRBJ2-1, with 12 nucleotides matching TRBD1. This CDR3 comprises 15 residues. V gave up 3 bases and J gave up 8 bases; unmatched junction bases: 6. Germline V gene lookup returns CDR1 SGHRS and CDR2 YFSETQ. The CDR3 reads CASSWGQGALDEQFF. The CDR3 coding sequence is TGCGCCAGCAGCTGGGGACAGGGGGCACTTGATGAGCAGTTCTTC.

J is TRBJ2-2 and V is TRBV6-5; D is perhaps TRBD1 (5 bases). In germline, CDR1 is MNHEY, CDR2 SVGAGI. This CDR3 is 15 amino acids long. Trimming removed 0 bases from V and 8 bases from J, with 13 bases in between. Written as DNA, the CDR3 is TGTGCCAGCAGTTACTCCGTGGGGCGCGCAGGGGAGCTGTTTTTT. Amino acid sequence: CASSYSVGRAGELFF.

V is TRBV19 and J is TRBJ2-1, with a tentative D call TRBD1 (6 bases). Germline CDR1 is LNHDA and CDR2 is SQIVND (reference sequence). Trimming removed 3 bases from V and 8 bases from J, with 17 bases in between. The CDR3 consists of 15 residues. CDR3 DNA: TGTGCCAGTAGTATTCTGGGGGCGAACCTATATGAGCAGTTCTTC. Translation gives CASSILGANLYEQFF. Combining the CDR3 with reference TRBV19 and TRBJ2-1 gives the whole variable domain DGGITQSPKYLFRKEGQNVTLSCEQNLNHDAMYWYRQDPGQGLRLIYYSQIVNDFQKGDIAEGYSVSREKKESFPLTVTSAQKNPTAFYLCASSILGANLYEQFFGPGTRLTVL.

This chain connects TRBV5-8 to TRBJ2-5; TRBD2 agrees at 7 bases. CDR3 length: 16 amino acids. CDR1 and CDR2 from the germline V gene are SGHTS and YDEGEE. V trimming: 3 bases; J trimming: 2 bases; junction bases outside the gene matches: 10. CDR3 in amino acids: CASSSILSSGQETQYF. Written as DNA, the CDR3 is TGTGCCAGCAGCTCAATTCTATCTAGCGGACAAGAGACCCAGTACTTC.

This rearrangement joins TRBV5-6 to TRBJ2-7; tentative D call: TRBD1 (6 bases). Looked up from germline, CDR1 is SGHDT and CDR2 is YYEEEE. The CDR3 is made up of 17 amino acids. V was trimmed by 1 base and J by 5 bases, leaving 22 bases between them. The CDR3 bases are TGTGCCAGCAGCTTGACCAGGGGCCGGGTCGGGGCGGACGAGCAGTACTTC. Protein: CASSLTRGRVGADEQYF.

To note about this clone: Different DNA sequences within this sample yield the same CDR3. V usage is TRBV27 and J usage is TRBJ2-3, with D possibly matching TRBD2 (5 bases). The CDR3 runs to 15 residues. Germline V CDR1 and CDR2: MNHEY, SMNVEV (reference sequence). The V and J ends lost 0 bases and 0 bases respectively, with 7 bases between them. CDR3 protein: CASSLSGESTDTQYF. The CDR3 DNA sequence: TGTGCCAGCAGTTTATCGGGAGAGAGCACAGATACGCAGTATTTT.

The chain employs TRBV7-8 and TRBJ1-1; D is possibly TRBD1 (5 bases). The CDR3 loop spans 13 amino acids. V lost 5 bases and J 3 bases, leaving 10 bases between the germline ends. The germline V gene encodes CDR1 SGHVS and CDR2 FQNEAQ. The CDR3 here is CASSLGGDTEAFF. The CDR3 DNA sequence: TGTGCCAGCAGCCTGGGGGGAGACACTGAAGCTTTCTTT.

The CDR3 loop reads CASSLNVGGQGSYGYTF. CDR3 bases: TGTGCCAGCAGTTTAAACGTAGGGGGACAGGGTAGCTATGGCTACACCTTC. This sequence joins TRBV28 and TRBJ1-2; 9 bases line up with TRBD1. CDR1 is MDHEN and CDR2 is SYDVKM in the germline V gene. Germline trimming cut 2 bases from V and 4 bases from J; bases unmatched to any gene: 11. CDR3 length: 17 amino acids.

V and J are TRBV10-3 and TRBJ2-3; the D is unclear. Per germline, CDR1 ENHRY and CDR2 SYGVKD. Deletions cut 0 bases from V and 8 bases from J, with 6 bases between. This CDR3 region has 12 residues. CDR3 coding DNA: TGTGCCATCAGTGAGTCGTTGAGTACGCAGTATTTT. Its protein is CAISESLSTQYF.

The chain links TRBV5-6 to TRBJ2-1; the D gene is possibly TRBD1 (6 bases). CDR1 and CDR2 from the germline V gene are SGHDT and YYEEEE. V was trimmed by 7 bases and J by 0 bases, leaving 17 bases between them. CDR3 length: 16 amino acids. The CDR3 sequence: CASLRGGLSSYNEQFF. The CDR3 bases are TGTGCCAGCCTCCGAGGGGGTCTGAGCTCCTACAATGAGCAGTTCTTC. The whole variable domain, remainder taken from reference TRBV5-6 and TRBJ2-1, is DAGVTQSPTHLIKTRGQQVTLRCSPKSGHDTVSWYQQALGQGPQFIFQYYEEEERQRGNFPDRFSGHQFPNYSSELNVNALLLGDSALYLCASLRGGLSSYNEQFFGPGTRLTVL.

The V and J genes are TRBV28 and TRBJ2-3, with TRBD2 as a possible D gene (5 bases). V was clipped by 5 bases and J by 2 bases, with 20 bases between them. The CDR3 totals 17 residues. Germline CDR1 MDHEN, CDR2 SYDVKM. CDR3: CASSPIPGRDSTDTQYF. The CDR3 DNA sequence: TGTGCCAGCAGTCCCATCCCGGGCCGGGATTCCACAGATACGCAGTATTTT.

This chain links TRBV10-3 with TRBJ1-1; D ambiguous. Trimming shortened V by 8 bases and J by 1 base, and 11 bases separated the two germline ends. The CDR3 sequence is 13 residues long. CDR1 ENHRY and CDR2 SYGVKD come from the germline V gene. As DNA, the CDR3 is TGTGCCATCCGACCCGAGGGGAACACTGAAGCTTTCTTT. Amino acids: CAIRPEGNTEAFF.

The chain recombines TRBV6-1 with TRBJ1-1, with TRBD1 identical over 7 bases. J gave up 7 bases and V 4 bases, and 9 bases lay outside the gene matches. The CDR3 contains 14 residues. Germline V CDR1 and CDR2: MNHNS, SASEGT. The CDR3, as DNA: TGTGCCAGCAGTGGGGGACAGCACTTAGGTGAAGCTTTCTTT. Its translation is CASSGGQHLGEAFF.

This clone occurred once. The chain has TRBV9 and TRBJ2-3; 11 nucleotides align to TRBD2. The CDR3 length is 18 residues. V was pared by 2 bases and J by 0 bases, with 8 bases of the junction left unmatched. The germline V gene encodes CDR1 SGDLS and CDR2 YYNGEE. CDR3 residues: CASSVTSGTHSSTDTQYF. For the CDR3, the DNA is TGTGCCAGCAGCGTGACTAGCGGGACCCATTCTAGCACAGATACGCAGTATTTT. Based on the CDR3 plus reference TRBV9 and TRBJ2-3, the full variable domain is DSGVTQTPKHLITATGQRVTLRCSPRSGDLSVYWYQQSLDQGLQFLIQYYNGEERAKGNILERFSAQQFPDLHSELNLSSLELGDSALYFCASSVTSGTHSSTDTQYFGPGTRLTVL.

The CDR3 region has the DNA TGTGCCAGCAGCCCAAGGGGGTTAACTGAAGCTTTCTTT. It codes for CASSPRGLTEAFF. This chain uses TRBV4-2 with TRBJ1-1, with a tentative D call TRBD1 (6 bases). This CDR3 comprises 13 residues. With 4 bases removed from V and 5 bases from J, the gap between germline ends came to 11 bases. Germline-derived CDR1 and CDR2 are LGHNA and YNFKEQ.

J is TRBJ1-2 and V is TRBV5-1, with 12 positions matching TRBD1. In germline, CDR1 is SGHRS, CDR2 YFSETQ. With 3 bases clipped from V and 7 bases from J, the junction kept 16 bases outside the gene matches. CDR3 size: 18 residues. The CDR3 nucleotides read TGCGCCAGCAGCTGGGGGTCTACCGGGACAGGGGGCTATGGTGGCTACACCTTC. This gives the protein CASSWGSTGTGGYGGYTF.

V usage is TRBV19 and J usage is TRBJ2-3; no reliable D call. With 3 bases removed from V and 2 bases from J, the gap between germline ends came to 6 bases. Germline V gene lookup returns CDR1 LNHDA and CDR2 SQIVND (reference sequence). The CDR3 has 13 residues. CDR3 amino acids: CASSIRNTDTQYF. The CDR3 nucleotides read TGTGCCAGTAGTATCAGAAACACAGATACGCAGTATTTT.